This entry is about one T cell receptor (beta chain). V was trimmed by 4 bases and J by 2 bases, leaving 12 bases between them. Per germline, CDR1 SEHNR and CDR2 FQNEAQ (reference sequence). This CDR3 has 15 amino acids. These data come from a study of blood T cell repertoires in COVID-19. Overall study: Material from acute and convalescent COVID-19 was sourced from the United States, Italy and Spain.

The repertoire was sequenced with immunoSEQ multiplex PCR; TCRdb's copy has only in-frame clones and lacks some. The table has about 380,000 clones, approximately 88% seen once; the top ten hold approximately 1.2%. The sequencing sample was made of peripheral blood. The V and J genes are TRBV7-9 and TRBJ1-5; a possible D gene is TRBD1 (6 bases). This TCR was sampled from a man aged 35-49 years with acute or convalescent COVID-19. CDR3 in amino acids: CASSSEQGRNQPQHF. The CDR3 bases are TGTGCCAGCAGCTCGGAACAGGGCCGCAATCAGCCCCAGCATTTT. Full variable domain (missing parts from reference TRBV7-9 and TRBJ1-5): DTGVSQNPRHKITKRGQNVTFRCDPISEHNRLYWYRQTLGQGPEFLTYFQNEAQLEKSRLLSDRFSAERPKGSFSTLEIQRTEQGDSAMYLCASSSEQGRNQPQHFGDGTRLSIL.